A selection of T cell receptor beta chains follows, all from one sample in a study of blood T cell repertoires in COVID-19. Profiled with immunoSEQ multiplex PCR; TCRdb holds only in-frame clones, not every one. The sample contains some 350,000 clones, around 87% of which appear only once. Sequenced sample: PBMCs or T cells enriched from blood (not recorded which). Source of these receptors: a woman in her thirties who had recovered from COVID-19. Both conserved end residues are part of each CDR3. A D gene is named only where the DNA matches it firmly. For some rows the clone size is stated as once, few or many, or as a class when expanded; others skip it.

DNA: TGTGCCAGCAGCCCCCGCGAGTCCGGACAGCCACAAGAGACCCAGTACTTC
CDR3: CASSPRESGQPQETQYF
size: .
V: TRBV7-9
D: .
J: TRBJ2-5

DNA: TGTGCCAGCAGCCCCCATACGGACTATGGCTACACCTTC
CDR3: CASSPHTDYGYTF
size: .
V: TRBV7-2
D: .
J: TRBJ1-2

DNA: TGTGCCAGCAGCCGATTCGAGCGAAGGGAGCAGTACTTC
CDR3: CASSRFERREQYF
size: few
V: TRBV16
D: .
J: TRBJ2-7

DNA: TGTGCCAGCAGCGTAGGCTCAGGATCCACAGATACGCAGTATTTT
CDR3: CASSVGSGSTDTQYF
size: .
V: TRBV9
D: .
J: TRBJ2-3

DNA: TGTGCCAGTAGTGGGACAGGGAGGCCCTACGAGCAGTACTTC
CDR3: CASSGTGRPYEQYF
size: .
V: TRBV19
D: TRBD1
J: TRBJ2-7

DNA: TGTGCCAGCAGCCGAGGCGGGGGGAGGAATACGCAGTATTTT
CDR3: CASSRGGGRNTQYF
size: .
V: TRBV7-8
D: TRBD2
J: TRBJ2-3

DNA: TGTGCCAGCAGCTTTCTGGGGAGCTCTGGGGCCAACGTCCTGACTTTC
CDR3: CASSFLGSSGANVLTF
size: .
V: TRBV7-3
D: .
J: TRBJ2-6

DNA: TGTGCCAGCAGCTTCAATACAGGGGACTATGGCTACACCTTC
CDR3: CASSFNTGDYGYTF
size: .
V: TRBV5-4
D: TRBD1
J: TRBJ1-2

DNA: TGTGCCAGTAGTATGTGGGGCAGGTACACTGAAGCTTTCTTT
CDR3: CASSMWGRYTEAFF
size: .
V: TRBV19
D: .
J: TRBJ1-1

DNA: TGTGCCAGCAGCTCGCCGGGTCAGCCCCAGCATTTT
CDR3: CASSSPGQPQHF
size: .
V: TRBV27
D: .
J: TRBJ1-5

DNA: TGTGCCAGCTCACCAGGACAGGGCCAATCACCCCTCCACTTT
CDR3: CASSPGQGQSPLHF
size: .
V: TRBV18
D: TRBD1
J: TRBJ1-6

DNA: TGTGCCAGCAGCTGGACAGGGGGCACTGAAGCTTTCTTT
CDR3: CASSWTGGTEAFF
size: .
V: TRBV7-3
D: TRBD1
J: TRBJ1-1

DNA: TGTGCCAGCAGCTCTCAGGGGGACAGCTCCCTCTACGAGCAGTACTTC
CDR3: CASSSQGDSSLYEQYF
size: .
V: TRBV11-1
D: TRBD1
J: TRBJ2-7

DNA: TGTGCCAGCAGCCTCGGACAGGTCGGTGTTGCTACGCAGTATTTT
CDR3: CASSLGQVGVATQYF
size: .
V: TRBV6-5
D: TRBD1
J: TRBJ2-3

DNA: TGTGCCAGCAGCTTACGGACAGGGGGCTACACCGGGGAGCTGTTTTTT
CDR3: CASSLRTGGYTGELFF
size: .
V: TRBV7-6
D: TRBD1
J: TRBJ2-2

DNA: TGCGCCAGCAGCCAGACAGGTGCTCACTACGAGCAGTACTTC
CDR3: CASSQTGAHYEQYF
size: .
V: TRBV5-1
D: .
J: TRBJ2-7

DNA: TGTGCCAGTAGTAACCAAGGGGGCACTGAAGCTTTCTTT
CDR3: CASSNQGGTEAFF
size: .
V: TRBV19
D: .
J: TRBJ1-1

DNA: TGTGCCAGCAGCTGGGGACAGGGGAGCACTGAAGCTTTCTTT
CDR3: CASSWGQGSTEAFF
size: .
V: TRBV7-2
D: TRBD1
J: TRBJ1-1

DNA: TGTGCCAGCAGTCCACTAGCGGGGGTTTCCAATGAGCAGTTCTTC
CDR3: CASSPLAGVSNEQFF
size: .
V: TRBV6-2/TRBV6-3
D: TRBD2
J: TRBJ2-1

DNA: TGCGCCAGCAGCTTGGGGGGCAGGGCCTACGAGCAGTACTTC
CDR3: CASSLGGRAYEQYF
size: .
V: TRBV5-1
D: .
J: TRBJ2-7

DNA: TGTGCCAGCACCTTGGACACAAACTATGGCTACACCTTC
CDR3: CASTLDTNYGYTF
size: .
V: TRBV6-5
D: .
J: TRBJ1-2

DNA: TGTGCCAGTAGTGTCGGGTTCCGAGGTCAGCCCCAGCATTTT
CDR3: CASSVGFRGQPQHF
size: .
V: TRBV19
D: .
J: TRBJ1-5

DNA: TGTGCCAGCCTTGACGGGGGCACAGATACGCAGTATTTT
CDR3: CASLDGGTDTQYF
size: .
V: TRBV2
D: .
J: TRBJ2-3

DNA: TGTGCCATCAGTGGGGGGCCCCCCTGGGAAGAGACCCAGTACTTC
CDR3: CAISGGPPWEETQYF
size: .
V: TRBV10-3
D: .
J: TRBJ2-5

DNA: TGTGCCAGCAGCTTAGACCCGGGACTAGCGGGGGCCCTTTACAATGAGCAGTTCTTC
CDR3: CASSLDPGLAGALYNEQFF
size: .
V: TRBV7-9
D: TRBD2
J: TRBJ2-1

DNA: TGTGCCAGCAGCCGCGGGGGGGCAGTTGTCAATGAGCAGTTCTTC
CDR3: CASSRGGAVVNEQFF
size: .
V: TRBV11-1
D: TRBD2
J: TRBJ2-1

DNA: TGTGCCAGTAGCCGAACGGAGGGGCGCGGCTACAATGAGCAGTTCTTC
CDR3: CASSRTEGRGYNEQFF
size: .
V: TRBV19
D: .
J: TRBJ2-1

DNA: TGCGCCAGCAGCCAAGACAGGGGAGAAGGTGGCTACACCTTC
CDR3: CASSQDRGEGGYTF
size: .
V: TRBV4-3
D: .
J: TRBJ1-2

DNA: TGTGCCAGTAGTATCTCCCTTGGGGGCGGCGGGGAGCTGTTTTTT
CDR3: CASSISLGGGGELFF
size: .
V: TRBV19
D: .
J: TRBJ2-2

DNA: TGCGCCAGCAGCTTGGCCAATCAGGGATCGAACCAGCCCCAGCATTTT
CDR3: CASSLANQGSNQPQHF
size: .
V: TRBV5-1
D: .
J: TRBJ1-5

DNA: TGCAGCACCTGGGGGCCGAGGAATGAGCAGTTCTTC
CDR3: CSTWGPRNEQFF
size: .
V: TRBV29-1
D: .
J: TRBJ2-1

DNA: TGCAGCGTTGAGAGGAGCTATGGCTACACCTTC
CDR3: CSVERSYGYTF
size: .
V: TRBV29-1
D: .
J: TRBJ1-2

DNA: TGTGCCAGCAGCCAAGGAGGGGTCGGTTGGGGGATATATTTT
CDR3: CASSQGGVGWGIYF
size: .
V: TRBV13
D: .
J: TRBJ1-3

DNA: TGTGCCAGCTCACGGACCGGGGAGGCCTACGAGCAGTACTTC
CDR3: CASSRTGEAYEQYF
size: .
V: TRBV18
D: .
J: TRBJ2-7

DNA: TGTGCCATCAGCGAAAGGTCACAGGGAGATGGCTACACCTTC
CDR3: CAISERSQGDGYTF
size: .
V: TRBV10-3
D: .
J: TRBJ1-2

DNA: TGTGCCAGCAGCGCTAGCACAGATACGCAGTATTTT
CDR3: CASSASTDTQYF
size: .
V: TRBV9
D: .
J: TRBJ2-3

DNA: TGTGCCAGCTCACCCTCGGGTCGACCCAGCTCTGGAAACACCATATATTTT
CDR3: CASSPSGRPSSGNTIYF
size: .
V: TRBV18
D: .
J: TRBJ1-3

DNA: TGTGCCAGCAGTTCGGTAGCGGGGGGGAAAGAGACCCAGTACTTC
CDR3: CASSSVAGGKETQYF
size: .
V: TRBV7-9
D: TRBD2
J: TRBJ2-5

DNA: TGCGCCAGCGGGCAGCGAGCGGGGGGCGGGTACGAGCAGTACTTC
CDR3: CASGQRAGGGYEQYF
size: .
V: TRBV4-1
D: TRBD2
J: TRBJ2-7

DNA: TGTGCCAGCAGGCGGGGTTTGGGGGACCTCTACGAGCAGTACTTC
CDR3: CASRRGLGDLYEQYF
size: .
V: TRBV7-8
D: .
J: TRBJ2-7

DNA: TGTGCCAGCAGCCCAGCGGGACGTGTAGCGACCCAGTACTTC
CDR3: CASSPAGRVATQYF
size: .
V: TRBV7-2
D: TRBD2
J: TRBJ2-5

DNA: TGCGCCAGCAGCTCCCGACAGGGAGGTGGCTACACCTTC
CDR3: CASSSRQGGGYTF
size: .
V: TRBV5-1
D: TRBD1
J: TRBJ1-2

DNA: TGTGCCAGCAGTTTTGCAGGGTACCACGAGCAGTACTTC
CDR3: CASSFAGYHEQYF
size: .
V: TRBV12-3/TRBV12-4
D: .
J: TRBJ2-7

DNA: TGTGCCAGCAGGGGATCGGCAGGAGAGGGAGGCTACACCTTC
CDR3: CASRGSAGEGGYTF
size: .
V: TRBV7-6
D: .
J: TRBJ1-2

DNA: TGCAGCGTTCTGAGGGGGCGCGGAATCGGGGAGCTGTTTTTT
CDR3: CSVLRGRGIGELFF
size: .
V: TRBV29-1
D: TRBD1
J: TRBJ2-2

DNA: TGTGCCAGCAGCTTAGATCCTAGCGGGGGGTGGGAGACCCAGTACTTC
CDR3: CASSLDPSGGWETQYF
size: .
V: TRBV7-2
D: TRBD2
J: TRBJ2-5

DNA: TGCGCCACCCACGGCCAAGGGGGATACTATAATTCACCCCTCCACTTT
CDR3: CATHGQGGYYNSPLHF
size: .
V: TRBV10-1
D: .
J: TRBJ1-6

DNA: TGCGCCAGCACCACAGGGGGAAATTGGTTCGATGAGCAGTTCTTC
CDR3: CASTTGGNWFDEQFF
size: .
V: TRBV5-1
D: TRBD1
J: TRBJ2-1

DNA: TGTGCCAGCAGCGACGACAGGGTCGAGCAGTACTTC
CDR3: CASSDDRVEQYF
size: .
V: TRBV28
D: TRBD1
J: TRBJ2-7

DNA: TGCGCCAGCAGCTTCATCGGGCGGGGGGCCAAAAACATTCAGTACTTC
CDR3: CASSFIGRGAKNIQYF
size: .
V: TRBV5-1
D: TRBD2
J: TRBJ2-4

DNA: TGCGCCAGCAGCTTGCAGGCAGGGATTGGTGAAAAACTGTTTTTT
CDR3: CASSLQAGIGEKLFF
size: .
V: TRBV5-1
D: .
J: TRBJ1-4

DNA: TGCGCCAGCAGCCGACCGGGACAGGGACCCTACGAGCAGTACTTC
CDR3: CASSRPGQGPYEQYF
size: .
V: TRBV5-1
D: TRBD1
J: TRBJ2-7